This is a list of T cell receptor beta chains from one sample in a study of blood T cell repertoires in COVID-19. Clones were read by immunoSEQ multiplex PCR, and TCRdb kept only the in-frame ones, dropping some. The sample lists fewer than 450,000 clones, approximately 91% occurring once. The sequenced material came from PBMCs or T cells enriched from blood (not recorded which). Source of these receptors: a woman in her forties with acute COVID-19. Each CDR3 is given with its conserved first and last residue. Fields, in order: CDR3 length, V gene, D gene, J gene, clone size, CDR3 DNA, CDR3 protein. A D gene is named only where the DNA matches it firmly. Some rows have no size entry. The others give once, few or many, or a class for an expanded clone.

cdr3_length: 14
v_call: TRBV6-1
d_call: -
j_call: TRBJ2-1
clone_size: -
cdr3_nt: TGTGCCAGCAGTGATGAGAGCGCCTACAATGAGCAGTTCTTC
cdr3_aa: CASSDESAYNEQFF

cdr3_length: 15
v_call: TRBV7-9
d_call: TRBD1
j_call: TRBJ1-1
clone_size: -
cdr3_nt: TGTGCCAGCAGCTTAGGACAGGGGTTTTACACTGAAGCTTTCTTT
cdr3_aa: CASSLGQGFYTEAFF

cdr3_length: 18
v_call: TRBV15
d_call: TRBD2
j_call: TRBJ2-2
clone_size: few
cdr3_nt: TGTGCCACCAGCAGCCTTAGGAGCGGGGGGGCCGGCACCGGGGAGCTGTTTTTT
cdr3_aa: CATSSLRSGGAGTGELFF

cdr3_length: 15
v_call: TRBV5-1
d_call: TRBD1
j_call: TRBJ1-2
clone_size: -
cdr3_nt: TGCGCCAGCAGCCCCCGGACAGGGCTAGGTGATGGCTACACCTTC
cdr3_aa: CASSPRTGLGDGYTF

cdr3_length: 13
v_call: TRBV30
d_call: TRBD1
j_call: TRBJ1-2
clone_size: -
cdr3_nt: TGTGCCTGGAGTCCGACAGGGGGTCATGGCTACACCTTC
cdr3_aa: CAWSPTGGHGYTF

cdr3_length: 14
v_call: TRBV27
d_call: TRBD1
j_call: TRBJ1-1
clone_size: -
cdr3_nt: TGTGCCAGCAGTTTCGGGACAGGGAGCACTGAAGCTTTCTTT
cdr3_aa: CASSFGTGSTEAFF

cdr3_length: 14
v_call: TRBV6-2/TRBV6-3
d_call: TRBD1
j_call: TRBJ2-7
clone_size: -
cdr3_nt: TGTGCCAGCAGTTACCGACAGGGTCGGTACGAGCAGTACTTC
cdr3_aa: CASSYRQGRYEQYF

cdr3_length: 14
v_call: TRBV5-4
d_call: TRBD1
j_call: TRBJ1-4
clone_size: -
cdr3_nt: TGTGCCAGCAGCTTGAGGGACAGCCTCGAAAAACTGTTTTTT
cdr3_aa: CASSLRDSLEKLFF

cdr3_length: 13
v_call: TRBV6-5
d_call: -
j_call: TRBJ2-5
clone_size: -
cdr3_nt: TGTGCCAGCAGGAGGGACTACCAAGAGACCCAGTACTTC
cdr3_aa: CASRRDYQETQYF

cdr3_length: 14
v_call: TRBV15
d_call: -
j_call: TRBJ2-5
clone_size: -
cdr3_nt: TGTGCCACCAGCAGAGGCAGGTTCCAAGAGACCCAGTACTTC
cdr3_aa: CATSRGRFQETQYF

cdr3_length: 15
v_call: TRBV6-2/TRBV6-3
d_call: TRBD2
j_call: TRBJ2-2
clone_size: -
cdr3_nt: TGTGCCAGCAGTTACCGGGGGGTCAACACCGGGGAGCTGTTTTTT
cdr3_aa: CASSYRGVNTGELFF

cdr3_length: 15
v_call: TRBV5-1
d_call: TRBD1
j_call: TRBJ2-5
clone_size: -
cdr3_nt: TGCGCCAGCAGCTTGACCCCCGACAGGGGGGAGACCCAGTACTTC
cdr3_aa: CASSLTPDRGETQYF

cdr3_length: 13
v_call: TRBV7-9
d_call: TRBD1
j_call: TRBJ1-2
clone_size: -
cdr3_nt: TGTGCCAGCAGCAAGGACAGGGGTTCCGGCTACACCTTC
cdr3_aa: CASSKDRGSGYTF

cdr3_length: 15
v_call: TRBV5-1
d_call: TRBD1
j_call: TRBJ1-2
clone_size: -
cdr3_nt: TGCGCCAGCAGCGTCACCGGGACAGGGTCTGGAGGCTACACCTTC
cdr3_aa: CASSVTGTGSGGYTF

cdr3_length: 13
v_call: TRBV7-9
d_call: -
j_call: TRBJ2-7
clone_size: -
cdr3_nt: TGTGCCAGCAGCGACATCCCCTCCTACGAGCAGTACTTC
cdr3_aa: CASSDIPSYEQYF

cdr3_length: 15
v_call: TRBV5-6
d_call: TRBD2
j_call: TRBJ2-2
clone_size: -
cdr3_nt: TGTGCCAGCAGCTTGGGGCTAGCGGGCACCGGGGAGCTGTTTTTT
cdr3_aa: CASSLGLAGTGELFF

cdr3_length: 14
v_call: TRBV5-5
d_call: TRBD1
j_call: TRBJ1-6
clone_size: -
cdr3_nt: TGTGCCAGCAGCGCGCAGGGGGGAAATTCACCCCTCCACTTT
cdr3_aa: CASSAQGGNSPLHF

cdr3_length: 17
v_call: TRBV25-1
d_call: -
j_call: TRBJ2-2
clone_size: once
cdr3_nt: TGTGCCAGCAGGTCTTGGCTAGCTGGAAACAGAGGAGGGGAGCTGTTTTTT
cdr3_aa: CASRSWLAGNRGGELFF

cdr3_length: 16
v_call: TRBV6-2/TRBV6-3
d_call: -
j_call: TRBJ2-7
clone_size: -
cdr3_nt: TGTGCCAGCAGCCTCCTTATGGTTTTGCCAGGCTACGAGCAGTACTTC
cdr3_aa: CASSLLMVLPGYEQYF

cdr3_length: 13
v_call: TRBV14
d_call: TRBD1
j_call: TRBJ1-1
clone_size: -
cdr3_nt: TGTGCCAGCAGCACCGGACAGGGGCCCGAAGCTTTCTTT
cdr3_aa: CASSTGQGPEAFF

cdr3_length: 15
v_call: TRBV19
d_call: -
j_call: TRBJ2-5
clone_size: -
cdr3_nt: TGTGCCTCCGGTTACAGCGGCTCACCGGGGGAGACCCAGTACTTC
cdr3_aa: CASGYSGSPGETQYF

cdr3_length: 13
v_call: TRBV27
d_call: TRBD1
j_call: TRBJ2-7
clone_size: -
cdr3_nt: TGTGCCAGCAGTAGCCGGGACAGGCACGAGCAGTACTTC
cdr3_aa: CASSSRDRHEQYF

cdr3_length: 15
v_call: TRBV5-1
d_call: TRBD1
j_call: TRBJ1-2
clone_size: once
cdr3_nt: TGCGCCAGCAGCCCAGGACAGGGGATGGGTTATGGCTACACCTTC
cdr3_aa: CASSPGQGMGYGYTF